This TCR beta chain was sequenced for a study of T cell changes during pregnancy in multiple sclerosis. The germline V gene encodes CDR1 MGHRA and CDR2 YSYEKL. This CDR3 region has 12 residues. Trimming took 5 bases from V and 9 from J, leaving 10 bases between them. The repertoire was sequenced with immunoSEQ multiplex PCR; TCRdb's copy has only in-frame clones and lacks some. The repertoire holds 40,000 to 50,000 clones, with around 93% as singletons. This specimen was CD8+ T cells from peripheral blood mononuclear cells, taken after pregnancy. This chain uses TRBV4-1 with TRBJ2-2; D gene ambiguous. This TCR was recovered from a female donor with multiple sclerosis, enrolled in a pregnancy study. This CDR3 reads CASSAGFRELFF. The CDR3 DNA is TGCGCCAGCAGCGCAGGTTTCAGGGAGCTGTTTTTT.